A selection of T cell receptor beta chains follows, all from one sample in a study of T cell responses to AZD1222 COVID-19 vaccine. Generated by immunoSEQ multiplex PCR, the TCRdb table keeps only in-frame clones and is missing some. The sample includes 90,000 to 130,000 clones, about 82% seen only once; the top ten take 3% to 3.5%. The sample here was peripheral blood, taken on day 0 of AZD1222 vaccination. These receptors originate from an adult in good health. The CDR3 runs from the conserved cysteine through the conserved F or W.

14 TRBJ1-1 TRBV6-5 CASTSDRGGTEAFF
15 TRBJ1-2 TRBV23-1 CASSRGAGDGYGYTF
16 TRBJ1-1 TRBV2 CASSELPGPRGTEAFF
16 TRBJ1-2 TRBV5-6 CASRWGSTGRADGYTF
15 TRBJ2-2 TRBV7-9 CASSLEYPLAGELFF
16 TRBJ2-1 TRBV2 CASSDVGGGTYNEQFF
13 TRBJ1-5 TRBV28 CASGPGGNQPQHF
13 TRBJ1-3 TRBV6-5 CASWGGSGNTIYF
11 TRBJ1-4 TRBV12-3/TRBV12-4 CASSSGTRLFF
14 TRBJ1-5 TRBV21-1 CASSKWDDSQPQHF